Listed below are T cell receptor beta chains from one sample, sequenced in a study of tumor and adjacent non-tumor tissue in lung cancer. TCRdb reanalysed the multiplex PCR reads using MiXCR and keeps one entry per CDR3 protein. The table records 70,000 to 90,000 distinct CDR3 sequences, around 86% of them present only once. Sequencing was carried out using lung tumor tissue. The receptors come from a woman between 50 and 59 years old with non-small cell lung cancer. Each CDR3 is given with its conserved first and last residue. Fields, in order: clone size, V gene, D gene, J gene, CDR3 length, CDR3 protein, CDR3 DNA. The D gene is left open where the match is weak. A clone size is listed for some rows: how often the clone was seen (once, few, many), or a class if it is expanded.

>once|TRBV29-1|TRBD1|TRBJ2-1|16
CSSYTGKNRGNNEQFF
TGCAGCTCTTATACCGGGAAGAACAGGGGAAATAATGAGCAGTTCTTC
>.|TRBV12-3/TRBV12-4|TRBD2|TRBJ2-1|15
CASIPGLAGTNKQFF
TGTGCCAGCATACCGGGACTAGCGGGAACCAATAAGCAGTTCTTC
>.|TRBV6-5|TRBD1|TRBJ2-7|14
CANSFTGGSYEQYF
TGTGCTAACAGTTTTACAGGGGGCTCCTACGAGCAGTACTTC
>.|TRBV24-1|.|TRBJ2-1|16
CATRKASSRFYNKQFF
TGTGCCACCAGAAAGGCCAGCAGCAGATTCTACAATAAGCAGTTCTTC
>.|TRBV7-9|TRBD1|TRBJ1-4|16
CASSPSGTVANEKLFF
TGTGCCAGCAGCCCGAGCGGGACAGTCGCTAATGAAAAACTGTTTTTT
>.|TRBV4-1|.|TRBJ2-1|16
CASRPNPGQVTHEQFF
TGCGCCAGCCGCCCTAACCCGGGACAAGTTACGCATGAACAGTTCTTC
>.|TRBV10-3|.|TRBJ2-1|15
CAISPGAIGYNEQFF
TGTGCCATCAGTCCCGGGGCTATCGGTTACAATGAGCAGTTCTTC
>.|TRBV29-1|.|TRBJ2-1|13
CSVVGLTYNEQFF
TGCAGCGTTGTAGGGTTAACCTATAATGAGCAGTTCTTT
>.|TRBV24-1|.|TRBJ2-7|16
CATSKANSRSYNEQYF
TGTGCCACCAGTAAGGCTAACAGCAGATCCTACAATGAGCAGTACTTC
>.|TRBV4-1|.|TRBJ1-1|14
CASSQGIMGTEDFF
TGCGCTAGCAGCCAAGGGATTATGGGCACTGAAGATTTCTTT
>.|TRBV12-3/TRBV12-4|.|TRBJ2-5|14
CASSLPDAQETQYF
TGTGCCAGCAGCTTGCCGGACGCCCAAGAGACCCAGTACTTC
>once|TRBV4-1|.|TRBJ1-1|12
CTGSHENTEAFF
TGCACCGGCAGCCATGAGAACACTGAAGCTTTCTTT
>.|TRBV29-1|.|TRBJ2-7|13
CSALGIGTYEQYF
TGCAGCGCTCTGGGCATAGGCACCTACGAGCAGTACTTC
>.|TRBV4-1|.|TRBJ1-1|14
CAGSQGIMGTEAFF
TGCGCCGGTAGCCAAGGGATTATGGGCACTGAAGCTTTCTTT
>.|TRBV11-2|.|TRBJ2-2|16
CASRQRGRERSGELFF
TGTGCGAGCAGACAAAGGGGCAGGGAAAGATCCGGGGAGCTGTTTTTT
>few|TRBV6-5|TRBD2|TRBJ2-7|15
CASSYSAGVTYKQYF
TGTGCTAGCAGTTACTCGGCGGGAGTTACCTACAAGCAGTACTTC
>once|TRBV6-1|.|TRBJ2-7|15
CASSEQGTWGYEQYF
TGTGCCAGCAGCGAGCAGGGGACATGGGGATACGAGCAGTATTTC
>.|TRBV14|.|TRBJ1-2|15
CGSRLTGSGNYGYTF
TGCGGCAGCAGACTCACAGGGTCTGGTAACTATGGCTACACCTTC
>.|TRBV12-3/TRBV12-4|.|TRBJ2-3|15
CASSLEILSTDAQYF
TGTGCCAGCAGTTTAGAGATACTAAGCACAGATGCGCAGTACTTT
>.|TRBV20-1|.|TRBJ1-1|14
CKVREPAVNTEAFF
TGCAAAGTTAGAGAGCCGGCCGTGAACACTGAAGCTTTCTTT
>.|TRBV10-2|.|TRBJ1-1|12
CTSRGVATVAFF
TGCACCAGCCGGGGTGTGGCAACTGTAGCTTTCTTT
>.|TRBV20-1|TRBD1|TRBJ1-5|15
CSASGGQGAGQTQYF
TGCAGTGCCTCCGGTGGACAGGGGGCTGGTCAGACCCAATATTTT
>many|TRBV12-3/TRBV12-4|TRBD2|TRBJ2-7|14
CASSYSSGRAEQYF
TGTGCCAGCAGCTATTCTAGCGGGAGGGCCGAGCAGTACTTC
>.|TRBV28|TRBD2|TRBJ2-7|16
CASSFWDYIGSYEQYF
TGTGCCAGCAGTTTTTGGGACTACATAGGATCGTACGAGCAGTACTTC
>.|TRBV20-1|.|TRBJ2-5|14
CSASHQEQEETQYF
TGCAGTGCTAGTCATCAAGAGCAAGAAGAGACCCAGTACTTC
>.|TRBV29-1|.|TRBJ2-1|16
CCVNLPGVRSYNEQFF
TGCTGCGTTAACCTTCCAGGCGTGAGAAGCTACAATGAGCAGTTCTTC